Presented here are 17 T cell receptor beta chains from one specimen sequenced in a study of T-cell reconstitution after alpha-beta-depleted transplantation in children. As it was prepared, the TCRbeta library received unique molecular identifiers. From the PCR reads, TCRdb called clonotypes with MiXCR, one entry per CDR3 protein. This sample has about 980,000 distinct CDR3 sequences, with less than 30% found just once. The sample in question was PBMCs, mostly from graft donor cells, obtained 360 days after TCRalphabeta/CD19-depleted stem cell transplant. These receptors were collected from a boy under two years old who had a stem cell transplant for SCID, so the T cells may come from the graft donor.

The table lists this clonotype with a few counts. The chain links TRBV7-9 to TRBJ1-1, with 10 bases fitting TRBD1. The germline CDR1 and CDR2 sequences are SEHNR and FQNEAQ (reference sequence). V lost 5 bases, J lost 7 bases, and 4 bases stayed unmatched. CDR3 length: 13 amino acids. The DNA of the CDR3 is TGTGCCAGCAGCATAGACAGGGGGCTTGAAGCTTTCTTT. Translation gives CASSIDRGLEAFF.

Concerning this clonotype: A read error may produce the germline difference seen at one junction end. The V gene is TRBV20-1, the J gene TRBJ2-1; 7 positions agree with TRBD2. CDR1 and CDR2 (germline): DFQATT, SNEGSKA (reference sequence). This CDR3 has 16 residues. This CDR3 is CCASSVRASGFDEQFF. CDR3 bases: TGCTGTGCTAGCTCCGTCCGGGCTAGCGGTTTTGATGAGCAGTTCTTC.

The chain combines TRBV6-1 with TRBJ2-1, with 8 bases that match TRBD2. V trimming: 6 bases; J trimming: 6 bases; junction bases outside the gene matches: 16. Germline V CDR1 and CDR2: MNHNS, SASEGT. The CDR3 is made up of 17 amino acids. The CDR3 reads CASSRGLLAVPLNEQFF. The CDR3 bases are TGTGCCAGCAGCCGTGGATTACTAGCGGTCCCCCTCAATGAGCAGTTCTTC.

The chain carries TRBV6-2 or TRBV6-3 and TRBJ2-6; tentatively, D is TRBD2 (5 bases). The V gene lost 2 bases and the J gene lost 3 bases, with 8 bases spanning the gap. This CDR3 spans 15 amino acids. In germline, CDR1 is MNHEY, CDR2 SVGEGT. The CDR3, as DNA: TGTGCCAGCAGTTACCCGGGATTTGGGGCCAACGTCCTGACTTTC. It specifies CASSYPGFGANVLTF.

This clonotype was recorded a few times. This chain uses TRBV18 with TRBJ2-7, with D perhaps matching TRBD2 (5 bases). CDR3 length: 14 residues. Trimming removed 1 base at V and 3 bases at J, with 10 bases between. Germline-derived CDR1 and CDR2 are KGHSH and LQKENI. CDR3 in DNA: TGTGCCAGCTCACCACTCGACTACCTCTACGAGCAGTACTTC. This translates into CASSPLDYLYEQYF. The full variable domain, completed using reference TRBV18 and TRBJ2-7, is NAGVMQNPRHLVRRRGQEARLRCSPMKGHSHVYWYRQLPEEGLKFMVYLQKENIIDESGMPKERFSAEFPKEGPSILRIQQVVRGDSAAYFCASSPLDYLYEQYFGPGTRLTVT.

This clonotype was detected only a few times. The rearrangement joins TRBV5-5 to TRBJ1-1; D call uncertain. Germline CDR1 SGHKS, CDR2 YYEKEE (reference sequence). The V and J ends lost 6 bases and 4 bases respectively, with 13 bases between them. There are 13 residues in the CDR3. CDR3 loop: CASTRQVSTEAFF. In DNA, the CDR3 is TGTGCCAGCACCCGTCAGGTGAGCACTGAAGCTTTCTTT.

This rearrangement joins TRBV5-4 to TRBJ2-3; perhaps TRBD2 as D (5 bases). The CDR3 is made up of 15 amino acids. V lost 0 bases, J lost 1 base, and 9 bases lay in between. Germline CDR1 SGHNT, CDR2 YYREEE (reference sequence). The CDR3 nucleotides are TGTGCCAGCAGCTTGGCGGGGATTGGCACAGATACGCAGTATTTT. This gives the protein CASSLAGIGTDTQYF.

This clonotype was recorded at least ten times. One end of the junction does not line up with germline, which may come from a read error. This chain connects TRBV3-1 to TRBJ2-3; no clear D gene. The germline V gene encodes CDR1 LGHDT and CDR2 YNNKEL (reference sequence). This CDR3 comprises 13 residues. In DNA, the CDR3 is TGCGCCAGCAGCCAAGAGTTGGGGGATACGCAGTATTTT. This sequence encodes CASSQELGDTQYF.

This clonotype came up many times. The CDR3 DNA is TGTGCCAGCAGCGTAGGGCGGACAGTGGACACCTACGAGCAGTACTTC. Its translation: CASSVGRTVDTYEQYF. This chain links TRBV9 with TRBJ2-7, with D possibly matching TRBD1 (6 bases). The V gene's germline CDR1 is SGDLS and CDR2 YYNGEE. Trimming took 0 bases from V and 2 from J, leaving 15 bases between them. This CDR3 has 16 amino acids.

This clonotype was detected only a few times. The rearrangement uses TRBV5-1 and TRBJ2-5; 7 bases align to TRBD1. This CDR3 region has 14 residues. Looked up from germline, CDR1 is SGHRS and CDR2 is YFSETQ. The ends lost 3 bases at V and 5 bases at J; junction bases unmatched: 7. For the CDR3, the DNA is TGCGCCAGCAGCTCCCCGACAGGGTCGGAGACCCAGTACTTC. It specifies CASSSPTGSETQYF.

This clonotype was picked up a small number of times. In DNA, the CDR3 is TGTGCCAGCGGTTATCAGGGGTTCGAGCAGTACTTC. Translation gives CASGYQGFEQYF. This sequence joins TRBV27 and TRBJ2-7, with D possibly TRBD1 on 6 matching bases. The CDR3 is 12 amino acids. The V gene lost 8 bases and the J gene lost 6 bases, with 14 bases spanning the gap. Germline V gene data show CDR1 as MNHEY and CDR2 as SMNVEV (reference sequence).

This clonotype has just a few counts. The DNA of the CDR3 is TGTGCCAGCAGTTTAGCCCAGGTTAGCTCCGAGCAGTACTTC. As protein: CASSLAQVSSEQYF. This chain joins TRBV12-3 or TRBV12-4 and TRBJ2-7; D not certain. V gave up 0 bases and J gave up 6 bases, with 12 bases separating them. The CDR3 spans 14 residues.

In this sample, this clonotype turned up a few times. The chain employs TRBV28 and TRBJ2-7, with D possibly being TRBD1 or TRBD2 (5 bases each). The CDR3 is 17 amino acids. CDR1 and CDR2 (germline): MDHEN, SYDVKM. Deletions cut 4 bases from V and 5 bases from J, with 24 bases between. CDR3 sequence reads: CASSSGLGTLTPHEQYF. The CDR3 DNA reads TGTGCCAGCAGTTCGGGTTTAGGGACCCTGACTCCCCACGAGCAGTACTTC.

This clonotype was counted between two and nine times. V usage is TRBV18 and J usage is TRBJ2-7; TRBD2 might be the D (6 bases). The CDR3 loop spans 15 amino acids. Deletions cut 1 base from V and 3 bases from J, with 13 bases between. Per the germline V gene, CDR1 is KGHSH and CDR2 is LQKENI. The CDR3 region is CASSPQDAGGYEQYF. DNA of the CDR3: TGTGCCAGCTCACCACAGGACGCCGGGGGCTACGAGCAGTACTTC.

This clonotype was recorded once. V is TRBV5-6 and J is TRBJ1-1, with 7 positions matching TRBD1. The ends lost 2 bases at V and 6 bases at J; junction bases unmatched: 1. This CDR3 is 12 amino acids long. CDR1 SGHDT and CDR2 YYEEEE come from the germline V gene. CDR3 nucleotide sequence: TGTGCCAGCAGCTTCGGGACAGCTGAAGCTTTCTTT. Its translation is CASSFGTAEAFF.

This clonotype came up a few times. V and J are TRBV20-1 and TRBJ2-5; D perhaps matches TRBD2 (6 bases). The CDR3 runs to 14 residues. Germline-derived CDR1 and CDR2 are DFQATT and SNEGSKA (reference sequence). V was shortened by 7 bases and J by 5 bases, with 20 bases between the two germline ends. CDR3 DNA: TGCAGTGATAACAGGAGGGGCCGACAGGAGACCCAGTACTTC. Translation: CSDNRRGRQETQYF.

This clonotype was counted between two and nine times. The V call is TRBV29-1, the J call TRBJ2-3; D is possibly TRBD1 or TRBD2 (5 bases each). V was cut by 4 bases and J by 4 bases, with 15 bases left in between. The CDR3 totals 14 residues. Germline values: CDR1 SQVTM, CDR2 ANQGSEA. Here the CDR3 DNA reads TGCAGCGTTGCTGAGGGGCTATGGGCAGATACGCAGTATTTT. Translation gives CSVAEGLWADTQYF.